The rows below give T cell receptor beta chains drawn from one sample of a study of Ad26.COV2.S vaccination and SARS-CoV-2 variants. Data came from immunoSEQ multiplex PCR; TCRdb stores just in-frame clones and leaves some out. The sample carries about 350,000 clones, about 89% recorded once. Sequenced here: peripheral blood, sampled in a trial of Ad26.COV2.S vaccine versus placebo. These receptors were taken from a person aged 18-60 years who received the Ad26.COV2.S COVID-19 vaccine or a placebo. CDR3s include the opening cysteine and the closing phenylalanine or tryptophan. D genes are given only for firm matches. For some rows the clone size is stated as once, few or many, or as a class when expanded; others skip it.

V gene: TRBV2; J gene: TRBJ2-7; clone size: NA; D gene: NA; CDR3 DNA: TGTGCCAGCAGTGCGGAGGACGCCTACGAGCAGTACTTC; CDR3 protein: CASSAEDAYEQYF
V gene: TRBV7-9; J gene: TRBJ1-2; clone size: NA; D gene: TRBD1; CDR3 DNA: TGTGCCAGCAGCCTAGGGACAGGAGATAACTATGGCTACACCTTC; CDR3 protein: CASSLGTGDNYGYTF
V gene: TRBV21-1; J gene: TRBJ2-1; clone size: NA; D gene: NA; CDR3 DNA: TGTGCCAGCAGCAAAGTCGGGCGGGGGGGCCTCCATGAGCAGTTCTTC; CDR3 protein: CASSKVGRGGLHEQFF
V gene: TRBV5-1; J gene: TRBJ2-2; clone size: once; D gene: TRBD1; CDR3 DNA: TGCGCCAGCAGCTTGGGAGGGGACAGGGTGGAGCTGTTTTTT; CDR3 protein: CASSLGGDRVELFF
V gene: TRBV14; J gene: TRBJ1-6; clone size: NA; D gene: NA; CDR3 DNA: TGTGCCAGCAGCCCCGGACAGCTTTTTTCACCCCTCCACTTT; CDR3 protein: CASSPGQLFSPLHF
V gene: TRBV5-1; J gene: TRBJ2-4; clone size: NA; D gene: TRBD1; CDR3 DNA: TGCGCCAGCAGCTTCCAGGGGGTGGAAAACATTCAGTACTTC; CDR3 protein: CASSFQGVENIQYF
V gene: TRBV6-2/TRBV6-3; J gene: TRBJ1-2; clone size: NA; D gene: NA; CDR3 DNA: TGTGCCAGCAGTCAGGGTAACTATGGCTACACCTTC; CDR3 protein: CASSQGNYGYTF
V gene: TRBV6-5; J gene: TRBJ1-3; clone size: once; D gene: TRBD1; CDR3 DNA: TGTGCCAGCAGTTACTCTGGACAGGGGTTCGGCACCATATATTTT; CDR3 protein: CASSYSGQGFGTIYF
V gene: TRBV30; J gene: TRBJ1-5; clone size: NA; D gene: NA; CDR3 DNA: TGTGCCTGGAGTGTAGGTTGGCCAGGTGGAGGACAGCCCCAGCATTTT; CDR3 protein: CAWSVGWPGGGQPQHF
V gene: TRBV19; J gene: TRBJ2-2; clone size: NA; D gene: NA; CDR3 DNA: TGTGCCAGTAGTATAGGTGGGGCTGTCACCGGGGAGCTGTTTTTT; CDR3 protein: CASSIGGAVTGELFF
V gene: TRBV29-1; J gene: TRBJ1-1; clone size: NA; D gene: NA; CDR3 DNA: TGCAGCGTTGTAATCAGAGACACTGAAGCTTTCTTT; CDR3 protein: CSVVIRDTEAFF
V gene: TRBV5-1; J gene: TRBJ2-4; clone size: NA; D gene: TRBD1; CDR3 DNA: TGCGCCAGCAGCTTGGGCGGCAGGGGGCGCGGGACGATAGCCAAAAACATTCAGTACTTC; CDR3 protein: CASSLGGRGRGTIAKNIQYF
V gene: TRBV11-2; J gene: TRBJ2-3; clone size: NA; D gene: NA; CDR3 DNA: TGTGCCAGCAGCTTAGGTTTGCAGTTAATCACAGATACGCAGTATTTT; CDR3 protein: CASSLGLQLITDTQYF
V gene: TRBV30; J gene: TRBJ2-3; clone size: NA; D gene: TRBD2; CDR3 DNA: TGTGCCTGGAGAGAAGCGGGAGGAGATACGCAGTATTTT; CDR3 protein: CAWREAGGDTQYF
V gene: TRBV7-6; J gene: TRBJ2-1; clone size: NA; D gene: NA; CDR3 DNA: TGTGCCAGCAGCTCCAAACAGGGATCGCTAAATGAGCAGTTCTTC; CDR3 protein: CASSSKQGSLNEQFF
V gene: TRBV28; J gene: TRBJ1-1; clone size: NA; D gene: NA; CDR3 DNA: TGTGCCAGCAGTTCTACCACAAATACAGGGAGGAGAGACACTGAAGCTTTCTTT; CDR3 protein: CASSSTTNTGRRDTEAFF
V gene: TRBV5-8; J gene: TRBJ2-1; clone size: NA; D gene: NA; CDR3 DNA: TGTGCCAGCAGCTTGTTTCAGGCCAACTATCACCCCAATGAGCAGTTCTTC; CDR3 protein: CASSLFQANYHPNEQFF
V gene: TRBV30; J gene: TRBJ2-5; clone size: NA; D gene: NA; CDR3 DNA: TGTGCCTGCCTACCGAGGCAGGGGTCGGAGACCCAGTACTTC; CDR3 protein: CACLPRQGSETQYF
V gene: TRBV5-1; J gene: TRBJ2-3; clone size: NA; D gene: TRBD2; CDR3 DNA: TGCGCCAGCAGCTTCCGCGGGGGGGCTGGAGATACGCAGTATTTT; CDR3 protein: CASSFRGGAGDTQYF
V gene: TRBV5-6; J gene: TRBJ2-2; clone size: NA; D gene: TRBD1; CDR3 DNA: TGTGCCAGCAGCTTTTCCCCCGGGACAGGGTACACCGGGGAGCTGTTTTTT; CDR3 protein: CASSFSPGTGYTGELFF
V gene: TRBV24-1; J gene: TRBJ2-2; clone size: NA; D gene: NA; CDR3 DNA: TGTGCCACCAGTGATATTTCCGGGGAGCTGTTTTTT; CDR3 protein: CATSDISGELFF
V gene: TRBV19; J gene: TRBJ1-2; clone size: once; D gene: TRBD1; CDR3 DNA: TGTGCCAGTACCCCCCGGGACAGGGGCACCTATGGCTACACCTTC; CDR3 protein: CASTPRDRGTYGYTF
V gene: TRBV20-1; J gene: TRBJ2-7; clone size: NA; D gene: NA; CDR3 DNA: TGCAGTGCTAGTGGGGGTTACGAGCAGTACTTC; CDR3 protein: CSASGGYEQYF
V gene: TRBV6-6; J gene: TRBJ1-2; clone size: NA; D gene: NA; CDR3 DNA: TGTGCCAGCAGTCCCGGGATTTATAACTATGGCTACACCTTC; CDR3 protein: CASSPGIYNYGYTF
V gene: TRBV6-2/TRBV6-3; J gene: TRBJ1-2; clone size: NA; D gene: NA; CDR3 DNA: TGTGCCAGCAGTACAGGGAAACGCTATGGCTACACCTTC; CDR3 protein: CASSTGKRYGYTF
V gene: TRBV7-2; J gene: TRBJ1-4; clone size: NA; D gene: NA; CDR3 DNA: TGTGCCAGCAGCCAGTTCCCAGGGGTCGGTGAAAAACTGTTTTTT; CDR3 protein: CASSQFPGVGEKLFF
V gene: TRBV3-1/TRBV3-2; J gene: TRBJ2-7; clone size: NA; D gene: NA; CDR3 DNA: TGTGCCAGCAGCCAGACAATCCACGAGCAGTACTTC; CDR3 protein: CASSQTIHEQYF
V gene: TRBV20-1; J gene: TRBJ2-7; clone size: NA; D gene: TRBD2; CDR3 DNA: TGCAGTGCTAGTCTAGCGGGAAGGTACGAGCAGTACTTC; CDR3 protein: CSASLAGRYEQYF
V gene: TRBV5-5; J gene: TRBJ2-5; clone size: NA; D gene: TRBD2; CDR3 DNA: TGTGCCAGCAGCCAGCGGACAGCCATAGCGGGAGAGCGAGAGACCCAGTACTTC; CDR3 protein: CASSQRTAIAGERETQYF
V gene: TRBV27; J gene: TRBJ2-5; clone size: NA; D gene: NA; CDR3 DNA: TGTGCCAGCAGTTCCGAGGTCCAAGAGACCCAGTACTTC; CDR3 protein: CASSSEVQETQYF
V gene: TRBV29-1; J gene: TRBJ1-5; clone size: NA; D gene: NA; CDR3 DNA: TGCAGCGTGGCTGCATCGGGGGGAGATCAGCCCCAGCATTTT; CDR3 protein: CSVAASGGDQPQHF
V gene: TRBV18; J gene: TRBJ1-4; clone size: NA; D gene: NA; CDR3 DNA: TGTGCCAGCTCATCGTCAGGAATAAGAAATGAAAAACTGTTTTTT; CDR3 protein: CASSSSGIRNEKLFF
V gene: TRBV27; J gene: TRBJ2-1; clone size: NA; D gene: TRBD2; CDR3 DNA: TGTGCCAGCAGTCCTATACTAGCGGGACTTTCCTACAATGAGCAGTTCTTC; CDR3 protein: CASSPILAGLSYNEQFF
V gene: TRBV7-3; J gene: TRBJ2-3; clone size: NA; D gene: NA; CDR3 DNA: TGTGCCAGCAGCTTACTTCCTGCCCTAGATACGCAGTATTTT; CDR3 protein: CASSLLPALDTQYF
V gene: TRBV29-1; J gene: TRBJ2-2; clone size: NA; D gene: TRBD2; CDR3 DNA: TGCAGCGCGTCCGGGACTAGCAGAATAAGTAACACCGGGGAGCTGTTTTTT; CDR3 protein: CSASGTSRISNTGELFF
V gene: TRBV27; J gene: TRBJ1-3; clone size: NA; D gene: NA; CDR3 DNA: TGTGCCAGCAGTAGGGACTTCAGCTCTGGAAACACCATATATTTT; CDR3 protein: CASSRDFSSGNTIYF
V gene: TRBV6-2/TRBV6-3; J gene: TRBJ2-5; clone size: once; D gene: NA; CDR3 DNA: TGTGCCAGCAGTCTCCAGCAGACCCAGTACTTC; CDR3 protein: CASSLQQTQYF
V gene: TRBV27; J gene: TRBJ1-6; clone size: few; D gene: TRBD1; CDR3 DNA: TGTGCCAGCAGAGGCGGGACAGCCTATAATTCACCCCTCCACTTT; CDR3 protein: CASRGGTAYNSPLHF
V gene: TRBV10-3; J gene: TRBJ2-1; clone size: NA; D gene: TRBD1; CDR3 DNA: TGTGCCATCAGTGAGTCGGGACAGGCCCGAGGTTTAGCCTACAATGAGCAGTTCTTC; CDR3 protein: CAISESGQARGLAYNEQFF
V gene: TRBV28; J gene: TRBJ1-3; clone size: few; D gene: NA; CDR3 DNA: TGTGCCAGCAGTTTCGGTTACGGAAACACCATATATTTT; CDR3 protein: CASSFGYGNTIYF
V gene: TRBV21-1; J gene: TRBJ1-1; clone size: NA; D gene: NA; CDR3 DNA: TGTGCCGACCAGGGGGGGTTGAACACTGAAGCTTTCTTT; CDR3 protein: CADQGGLNTEAFF
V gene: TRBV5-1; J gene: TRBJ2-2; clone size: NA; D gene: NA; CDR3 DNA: TGCGCCAGCAGCTTGAACAACCCCGGGGAGCTGTTTTTT; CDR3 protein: CASSLNNPGELFF
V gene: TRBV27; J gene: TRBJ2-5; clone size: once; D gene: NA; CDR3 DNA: TGTGCCAGCAGCAACGGGGGAAACGAGGCCCAGTACTTC; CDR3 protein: CASSNGGNEAQYF
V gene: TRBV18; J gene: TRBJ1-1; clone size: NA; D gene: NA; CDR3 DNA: TGTGCCAGCTCGCCAGGGCGGAACACTGAAGCTTTCTTT; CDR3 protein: CASSPGRNTEAFF
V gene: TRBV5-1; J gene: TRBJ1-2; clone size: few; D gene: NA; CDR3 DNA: TGCGCCAGCAGCTTGGGAGCGGAGGGCTACACCTTC; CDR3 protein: CASSLGAEGYTF
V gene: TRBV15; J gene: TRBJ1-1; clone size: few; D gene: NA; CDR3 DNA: TGTGCCACCACGCAGGAACTGAACACTGAAGCTTTCTTT; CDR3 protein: CATTQELNTEAFF
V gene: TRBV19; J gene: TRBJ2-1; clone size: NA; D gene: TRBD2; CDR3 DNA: TGTGCCAGTAGTATAGTACTGGGACTAACCAATGAGCAGTTCTTC; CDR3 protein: CASSIVLGLTNEQFF
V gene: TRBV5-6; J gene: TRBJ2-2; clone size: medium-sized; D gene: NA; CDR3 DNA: TGTGCCAGCAGCTTGTGGCCTCCGGGGGCGGACGGGGAGCTGTTTTTT; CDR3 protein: CASSLWPPGADGELFF
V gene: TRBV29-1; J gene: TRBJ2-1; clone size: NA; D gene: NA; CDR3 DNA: TGCAGCGGCATCCGGGATCTTAATAATGAGCAGTTCTTC; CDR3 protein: CSGIRDLNNEQFF
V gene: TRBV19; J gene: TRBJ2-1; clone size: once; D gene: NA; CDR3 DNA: TGTGCCAGTAGTATTCAGGAAAACATCTACAATGAGCAGTTCTTC; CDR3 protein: CASSIQENIYNEQFF
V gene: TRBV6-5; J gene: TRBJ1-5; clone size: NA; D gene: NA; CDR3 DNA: TGTGCCAGCAGTTTGGGTCAGGATAGCAATCAGCCCCAGCATTTT; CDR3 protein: CASSLGQDSNQPQHF
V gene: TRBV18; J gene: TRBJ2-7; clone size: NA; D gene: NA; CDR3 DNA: TGTGCCAGCTCACCGGCGGCCTACGAGCAGTACTTC; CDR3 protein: CASSPAAYEQYF
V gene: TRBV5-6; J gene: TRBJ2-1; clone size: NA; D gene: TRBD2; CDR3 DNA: TGTGCCAGCAGCGTGGGACTAGCTTACAATGAGCAGTTCTTC; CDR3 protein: CASSVGLAYNEQFF
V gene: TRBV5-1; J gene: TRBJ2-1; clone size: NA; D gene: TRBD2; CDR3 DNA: TGCGCCAGCAGCCTAGGACTAGCGGAAAATGAGCAGTTCTTC; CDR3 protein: CASSLGLAENEQFF
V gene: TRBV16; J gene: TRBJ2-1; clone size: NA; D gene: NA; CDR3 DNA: TGTGCCAGCAGCCAGATGGCGGGCGGTTACAATGAGCAGTTCTTC; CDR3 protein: CASSQMAGGYNEQFF
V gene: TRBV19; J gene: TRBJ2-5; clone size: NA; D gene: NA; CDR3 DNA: TGTGCCAGTAGTATAAAAGACAGTCCGTTCCAAGAGACCCAGTACTTC; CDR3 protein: CASSIKDSPFQETQYF
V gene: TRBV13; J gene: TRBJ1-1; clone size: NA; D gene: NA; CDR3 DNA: TGTGCCAGCAGCTTAGTTGAGGGGGTGGGGACTGAAGCTTTCTTT; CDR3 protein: CASSLVEGVGTEAFF
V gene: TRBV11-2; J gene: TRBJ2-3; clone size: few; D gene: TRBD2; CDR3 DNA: TGTGCCAGCAACTCCCTACGCGGGGGGGCAACAGATACGCAGTATTTT; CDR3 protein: CASNSLRGGATDTQYF